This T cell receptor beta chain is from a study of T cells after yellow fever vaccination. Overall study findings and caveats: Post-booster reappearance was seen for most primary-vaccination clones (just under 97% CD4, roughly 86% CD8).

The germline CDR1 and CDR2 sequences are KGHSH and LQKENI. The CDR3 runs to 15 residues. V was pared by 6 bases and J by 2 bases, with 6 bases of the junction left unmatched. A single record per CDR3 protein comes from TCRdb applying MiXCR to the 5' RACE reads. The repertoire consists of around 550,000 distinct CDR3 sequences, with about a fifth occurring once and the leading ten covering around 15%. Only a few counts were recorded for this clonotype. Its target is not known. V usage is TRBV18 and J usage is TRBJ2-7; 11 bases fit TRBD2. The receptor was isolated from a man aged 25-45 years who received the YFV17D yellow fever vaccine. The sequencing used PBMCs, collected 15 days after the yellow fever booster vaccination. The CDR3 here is CASSGGLAATYEQYF. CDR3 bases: TGTGCCAGCTCTGGGGGACTAGCGGCAACCTACGAGCAGTACTTC. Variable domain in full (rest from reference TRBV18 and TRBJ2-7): NAGVMQNPRHLVRRRGQEARLRCSPMKGHSHVYWYRQLPEEGLKFMVYLQKENIIDESGMPKERFSAEFPKEGPSILRIQQVVRGDSAAYFCASSGGLAATYEQYFGPGTRLTVT.